These 29 T cell receptor beta chains were all obtained from the same sample, sequenced in a study of cytomegalovirus exposure and HLA in healthy donors. Primers included in the PCR were 60 Vbeta and 13 Jbeta primers. The table came from immunoSEQ multiplex PCR; TCRdb's copy has only in-frame clones and leaves some out. The sample contains about 57,000 clones, around 83% of which appear only once. Sequenced input: PBMCs. The origin of the receptors is a man aged 25 to 40 in good health and CMV-seronegative.

The chain joins TRBV5-6 to TRBJ2-2, with D possibly TRBD2 on 7 matching bases. The CDR3 extends over 16 amino acids. Germline-derived CDR1 and CDR2 are SGHDT and YYEEEE. With 7 bases removed from V and 4 bases from J, the gap between germline ends came to 20 bases. CDR3 region: CASGRGTGGSTGELFF. Here the CDR3 DNA reads TGTGCCAGCGGGAGGGGGACGGGAGGAAGCACCGGGGAGCTGTTTTTT. The whole variable domain, filled in from reference TRBV5-6 and TRBJ2-2, reads DAGVTQSPTHLIKTRGQQVTLRCSPKSGHDTVSWYQQALGQGPQFIFQYYEEEERQRGNFPDRFSGHQFPNYSSELNVNALLLGDSALYLCASGRGTGGSTGELFFGEGSRLTVL.

The V gene is TRBV7-9, the J gene TRBJ1-1; D call uncertain. Germline V lookup: CDR1 SEHNR, CDR2 FQNEAQ (reference sequence). The V end was cut by 10 bases, the J end by 1 base, with 19 bases between. CDR3 length: 15 amino acids. The CDR3 nucleotides read TGTGCCACAGAACTGGCAGGCGTAACGAACACTGAAGCTTTCTTT. Translating it yields CATELAGVTNTEAFF.

V is TRBV5-4 and J is TRBJ1-1, with D maybe TRBD1 (6 bases). Germline loops: CDR1 SGHNT, CDR2 YYREEE (reference sequence). Trimming took 3 bases from V and 6 from J, leaving 12 bases between them. The CDR3 has 13 residues. CDR3 in DNA: TGTGCCAGCAGCTCGGCCCAGGGGTCTGAAGCTTTCTTT. It is translated as CASSSAQGSEAFF.

The rearrangement links TRBV27 to TRBJ2-7; 9 bases fit TRBD1. The V and J ends lost 4 bases and 0 bases, in that order; junction bases with no gene match: 7. The CDR3 is made up of 16 amino acids. In germline, CDR1 is MNHEY, CDR2 SMNVEV (reference sequence). The CDR3 protein is CASSSSDRGSSYEQYF. The CDR3 region has the DNA TGTGCCAGCAGTTCCTCGGACAGGGGAAGCTCCTACGAGCAGTACTTC.

This clone was counted only a few times. J is TRBJ1-1 and V is TRBV10-3, with TRBD1 matching 7 bases. The CDR3 loop spans 15 amino acids. In germline, CDR1 is ENHRY, CDR2 SYGVKD. With 10 bases clipped from V and 4 bases from J, the junction kept 15 bases outside the gene matches. The CDR3 sequence: CATQNGQEGATEAFF. The CDR3 coding sequence is TGTGCCACCCAGAACGGACAGGAAGGGGCCACTGAAGCTTTCTTT.

The chain has TRBV9 and TRBJ1-1, with D maybe TRBD1 (5 bases). V was pared by 4 bases and J by 4 bases, with 14 bases between. The germline V gene has CDR1 SGDLS and CDR2 YYNGEE. This CDR3 comprises 14 residues. CDR3 region: CASSLKGASTEAFF. The CDR3 DNA reads TGTGCCAGCAGCCTAAAAGGGGCCTCCACTGAAGCTTTCTTT.

This chain links TRBV6-5 with TRBJ1-5; no clear D gene. The germline V and J ends were trimmed by 6 bases and 1 base, with 10 bases remaining between them. This CDR3 spans 14 amino acids. Germline V gene data show CDR1 as MNHEY and CDR2 as SVGAGI. CDR3 protein: CASRDSASNQPQHF. The CDR3 nucleotides are TGTGCCAGCAGAGACTCCGCGAGCAATCAGCCCCAGCATTTT.

The rearrangement links TRBV19 to TRBJ1-1; tentatively, D is TRBD1 (6 bases). The V end lost 5 bases, the J end lost 0 bases, and 16 bases lay between the germline ends. The V gene's germline CDR1 is LNHDA and CDR2 SQIVND (reference sequence). CDR3 size: 16 residues. The CDR3, as DNA: TGTGCCAGTAGTGCTCGCAAGACAGGCATGAACACTGAAGCTTTCTTT. This sequence encodes CASSARKTGMNTEAFF. The full variable domain, with the rest looked up from reference TRBV19 and TRBJ1-1, is DGGITQSPKYLFRKEGQNVTLSCEQNLNHDAMYWYRQDPGQGLRLIYYSQIVNDFQKGDIAEGYSVSREKKESFPLTVTSAQKNPTAFYLCASSARKTGMNTEAFFGQGTRLTVV.

J is TRBJ2-5 and V is TRBV5-6, with a tentative D call TRBD1 (6 bases). Per germline, CDR1 SGHDT and CDR2 YYEEEE. This CDR3 comprises 13 residues. V lost 4 bases and J lost 5, with 12 bases in between. Here the CDR3 DNA reads TGTGCCAGCAGCGCCACAGGGTCGGAGACCCAGTACTTC. The encoded protein is CASSATGSETQYF.

The gene calls are TRBV6-5 and TRBJ1-1; the D is unclear. Looked up from germline, CDR1 is MNHEY and CDR2 is SVGAGI. Trimming took 0 bases from V and 1 from J, leaving 12 bases between them. The CDR3 sequence is 16 residues long. In DNA, the CDR3 is TGTGCCAGCAGTTACTCGGGAGAGCCCAGGAACACTGAAGCTTTCTTT. It translates to CASSYSGEPRNTEAFF.

The chain joins TRBV12-5 to TRBJ1-5; D not resolved. Germline V gene sequence: CDR1 LGHNT, CDR2 FRNRAP. Trimming removed 4 bases from V and 7 bases from J, with 5 bases in between. This CDR3 is built from 11 residues. CDR3 region: CASGSGQPQHF. The CDR3 nucleotides are TGTGCTAGTGGTTCGGGACAGCCCCAGCATTTT.

V usage is TRBV19 and J usage is TRBJ1-3, with TRBD1 as a possible D gene (6 bases). Looked up from germline, CDR1 is LNHDA and CDR2 is SQIVND (reference sequence). The V gene lost 6 bases and the J gene lost 0 bases, with 18 bases spanning the gap. There are 17 residues in the CDR3. The CDR3: CASSPTGGAHSGNTIYF. Written as DNA, the CDR3 is TGTGCCAGTAGCCCTACGGGGGGGGCGCACTCTGGAAACACCATATATTTT. Filled out from reference TRBV19 and TRBJ1-3, the complete variable domain reads DGGITQSPKYLFRKEGQNVTLSCEQNLNHDAMYWYRQDPGQGLRLIYYSQIVNDFQKGDIAEGYSVSREKKESFPLTVTSAQKNPTAFYLCASSPTGGAHSGNTIYFGEGSWLTVV.

The chain carries TRBV5-4 and TRBJ2-5; tentative D call: TRBD2 (6 bases). V was trimmed by 2 bases and J by 5 bases, leaving 10 bases between them. The CDR3 has 13 amino acids. The germline gives CDR1 SGHNT, CDR2 YYREEE (reference sequence). CDR3 nucleotide sequence: TGTGCCAGCAGCTTTTCAGGGAGGGAGACCCAGTACTTC. The encoded protein is CASSFSGRETQYF.

This clone was counted a few times. The V and J genes are TRBV6-5 and TRBJ1-2, with a tentative D call TRBD1 (5 bases). CDR1 and CDR2 (germline): MNHEY, SVGAGI. The CDR3 spans 16 residues. The V gene lost 0 bases and the J gene lost 0 bases, with 11 bases spanning the gap. The CDR3, as DNA: TGTGCCAGCAGTTACTCTGGGGCACGAACTAACTATGGCTACACCTTC. This gives the protein CASSYSGARTNYGYTF.

The chain is built from TRBV27 and TRBJ2-7; TRBD2 matches at 9 bases. Trimming removed 2 bases from V and 0 bases from J; junction bases left unmatched: 2. Germline CDR1 and CDR2: MNHEY and SMNVEV (reference sequence). The CDR3 has 15 amino acids. This CDR3 reads CASSLRAGGSYEQYF. The CDR3 bases are TGTGCCAGCAGTTTACGAGCGGGGGGCTCCTACGAGCAGTACTTC.

This chain connects TRBV10-1 to TRBJ1-6; no reliable D call. The length of the CDR3 is 14 residues. V lost 2 bases and J 7 bases, leaving 9 bases between the germline ends. CDR1 is WNHNN and CDR2 is SYGVQD in the germline V gene (reference sequence). As DNA, the CDR3 is TGCGCCAGCAGTGAGGATCGGGGAAATTCACCCCTCCACTTT. It yields the protein CASSEDRGNSPLHF.

The chain uses TRBV7-8 and TRBJ1-1; a weak D match, TRBD1 (6 bases). The germline V gene has CDR1 SGHVS and CDR2 FQNEAQ. The CDR3 is made up of 16 amino acids. The V end was cut by 1 base, the J end by 0 bases, with 12 bases between. The CDR3 is CASSLVGTLMNTEAFF. CDR3 bases: TGTGCCAGCAGCTTAGTGGGGACATTAATGAACACTGAAGCTTTCTTT. Based on the CDR3 plus reference TRBV7-8 and TRBJ1-1, the full variable domain is GAGVSQSPRYKVAKRGQDVALRCDPISGHVSLFWYQQALGQGPEFLTYFQNEAQLDKSGLPSDRFFAERPEGSVSTLKIQRTQQEDSAVYLCASSLVGTLMNTEAFFGQGTRLTVV.

V gene TRBV12-5 combines with J gene TRBJ1-1; 8 nucleotides align to TRBD1. J lost 0 bases, V lost 6 bases, and 9 bases had no gene match. The CDR3 length is 16 residues. Per the germline V gene, CDR1 is LGHNT and CDR2 is FRNRAP. Written as DNA, the CDR3 is TGTGCTAGTGGACGACAGGGGACTCTCATGAACACTGAAGCTTTCTTT. Translated: CASGRQGTLMNTEAFF.

J is TRBJ1-1 and V is TRBV11-3, with no clear D. The CDR3 has 16 residues. The V gene's germline CDR1 is SGHNT and CDR2 YENEEA. Trimming removed 3 bases from V and 5 bases from J, with 19 bases in between. The CDR3 is CASSFFREEVETEAFF. In DNA form, the CDR3 reads TGTGCCAGCAGCTTTTTTCGAGAGGAAGTAGAAACTGAAGCTTTCTTT.

V usage is TRBV7-8 and J usage is TRBJ1-1; tentative D call: TRBD1 (5 bases). Germline V gene lookup returns CDR1 SGHVS and CDR2 FQNEAQ. The CDR3 totals 15 residues. The ends were cut back, 5 bases at V and 3 bases at J, with 16 bases in the middle. CDR3 sequence: CASSPRGAVDTEAFF. CDR3 bases: TGTGCCAGCAGCCCTAGGGGTGCCGTAGACACTGAAGCTTTCTTT.

The rearrangement uses TRBV7-6 and TRBJ2-1; the match to TRBD2 covers 12 bases. The V segment lost 4 bases and the J segment 2 bases; nucleotides outside the gene matches: 6. This CDR3 comprises 17 residues. Germline-derived CDR1 and CDR2 are SGHVS and FNYEAQ. The CDR3 nucleotides are TGTGCCAGCAGCTCTCGCGGACTAGCGGGGACCTACAATGAGCAGTTCTTC. Encoded protein: CASSSRGLAGTYNEQFF.

V and J are TRBV9 and TRBJ2-1; no reliable D call. Per the germline V gene, CDR1 is SGDLS and CDR2 is YYNGEE. The germline V and J ends were trimmed by 4 bases and 5 bases, with 10 bases remaining between them. This CDR3 has 13 residues. This CDR3 reads CASSLPGHNEQFF. The CDR3 nucleotides are TGTGCCAGCAGCTTGCCGGGTCACAATGAGCAGTTCTTC.

J is TRBJ2-7 and V is TRBV11-2; 7 bases are a match to TRBD1. With 3 bases clipped from V and 4 bases from J, the junction kept 3 bases outside the gene matches. Germline V gene lookup returns CDR1 SGHAT and CDR2 FQNNGV. CDR3 size: 13 residues. The DNA for the CDR3 is TGTGCCAGCAGCTTGGGACAGATATACGAGCAGTACTTC. Its protein is CASSLGQIYEQYF.

This chain joins TRBV29-1 and TRBJ2-1; TRBD2 aligns across 9 bases. The CDR3 covers 12 residues. After removal of 5 bases from V and 6 bases from J, the junction contained 2 bases not matched to a gene. Per the germline V gene, CDR1 is SQVTM and CDR2 is ANQGSEA. The CDR3 loop is CSVSGGLNEQFF. DNA of the CDR3: TGCAGCGTTAGCGGGGGGCTCAATGAGCAGTTCTTC.

The V and J genes are TRBV5-4 and TRBJ2-7, with 8 nucleotides matching TRBD2. The CDR3 length is 17 residues. V dropped 2 bases and J dropped 3; count of bases not matched to a gene: 13. Germline values: CDR1 SGHNT, CDR2 YYREEE (reference sequence). CDR3 sequence (DNA): TGTGCCAGCAGCTTCAGGCTCCGAACTAGCGGCCTCTACGAGCAGTACTTC. This sequence encodes CASSFRLRTSGLYEQYF.

V gene TRBV19 combines with J gene TRBJ2-5, with D tentatively TRBD1 (6 bases). V was trimmed by 2 bases and J by 1 base, leaving 14 bases between them. From germline, CDR1 is LNHDA and CDR2 SQIVND (reference sequence). This CDR3 is 16 amino acids long. The CDR3 DNA is TGTGCCAGTAGTATACAGGGGACCCTATCCCAAGAGACCCAGTACTTC. This gives the protein CASSIQGTLSQETQYF.

The chain joins TRBV6-6 to TRBJ1-2; possible D gene TRBD1, 5 bases. CDR1 and CDR2 from the germline V gene are MNHNY and SVGAGI (reference sequence). With 8 bases removed from V and 6 bases from J, the gap between germline ends came to 19 bases. The CDR3 contains 14 residues. CDR3 sequence reads: CASGPGISGDGYTF. CDR3 bases: TGTGCCAGCGGACCAGGGATTTCGGGCGATGGCTACACCTTC.

The sample holds a few counts of this clone. The chain employs TRBV4-3 and TRBJ2-7; TRBD1 agrees at 11 bases. The CDR3 covers 15 residues. After removal of 0 bases from V and 4 bases from J, the junction contained 2 bases not matched to a gene. CDR1 LGHNA and CDR2 YSLEER come from the germline V gene. CDR3 sequence: CASSQEGQGAYEQYF. The CDR3 DNA reads as TGCGCCAGCAGCCAAGAAGGACAGGGGGCGTACGAGCAGTACTTC.

This clone was seen a single time. The chain couples TRBV9 to TRBJ2-3, with D possibly being TRBD2 (6 bases). This CDR3 has 16 amino acids. Trimming left V 4 bases short and J 3 bases short, with 18 bases between. Per germline, CDR1 SGDLS and CDR2 YYNGEE. The CDR3, as DNA: TGTGCCAGCAGCCCCCACGGGGGAGGTAGTACAGATACGCAGTATTTT. It yields the protein CASSPHGGGSTDTQYF.